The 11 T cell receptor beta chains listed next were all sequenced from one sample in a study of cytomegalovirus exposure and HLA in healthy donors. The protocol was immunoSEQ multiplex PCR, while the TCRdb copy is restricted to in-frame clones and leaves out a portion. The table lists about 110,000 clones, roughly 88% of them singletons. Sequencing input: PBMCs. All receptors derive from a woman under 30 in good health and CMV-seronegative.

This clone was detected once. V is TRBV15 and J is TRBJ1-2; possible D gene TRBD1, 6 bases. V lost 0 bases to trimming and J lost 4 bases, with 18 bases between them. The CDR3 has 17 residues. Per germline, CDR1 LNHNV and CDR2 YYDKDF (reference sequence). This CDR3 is CATSRDQTGPRGYGYTF. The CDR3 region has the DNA TGTGCCACCAGCAGAGACCAAACAGGGCCCCGAGGCTATGGCTACACCTTC.

The CDR3 spells CASSQPGQGLHNEQFF. CDR3 nucleotides: TGCGCCAGCAGTCAACCGGGACAGGGGTTACACAATGAGCAGTTCTTC. The chain couples TRBV4-1 to TRBJ2-1, with 10 bases lining up with TRBD1. V was pared by 6 bases and J by 5 bases, with 10 bases of the junction left unmatched. Per germline, CDR1 MGHRA and CDR2 YSYEKL. The CDR3 has 16 residues.

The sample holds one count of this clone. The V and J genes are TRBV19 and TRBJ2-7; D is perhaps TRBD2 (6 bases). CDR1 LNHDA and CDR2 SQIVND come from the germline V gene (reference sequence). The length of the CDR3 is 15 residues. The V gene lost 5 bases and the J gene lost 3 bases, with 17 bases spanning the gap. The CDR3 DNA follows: TGTGCCAGTAGTGCCTCCGGGACTCACTACTACGAGCAGTACTTC. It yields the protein CASSASGTHYYEQYF.

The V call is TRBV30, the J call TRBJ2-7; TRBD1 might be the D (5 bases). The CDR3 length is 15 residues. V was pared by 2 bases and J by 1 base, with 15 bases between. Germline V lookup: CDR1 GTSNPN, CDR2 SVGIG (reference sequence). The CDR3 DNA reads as TGTGCCTGGAGTAGAACTGCAGGGAAGTCCTACGAGCAGTACTTC. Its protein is CAWSRTAGKSYEQYF.

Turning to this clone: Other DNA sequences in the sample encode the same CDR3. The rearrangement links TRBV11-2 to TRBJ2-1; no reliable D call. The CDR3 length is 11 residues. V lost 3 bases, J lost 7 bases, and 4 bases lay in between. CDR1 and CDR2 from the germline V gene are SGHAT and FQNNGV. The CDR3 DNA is TGTGCCAGCAGCTTCGGTAATGAGCAGTTCTTC. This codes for CASSFGNEQFF.

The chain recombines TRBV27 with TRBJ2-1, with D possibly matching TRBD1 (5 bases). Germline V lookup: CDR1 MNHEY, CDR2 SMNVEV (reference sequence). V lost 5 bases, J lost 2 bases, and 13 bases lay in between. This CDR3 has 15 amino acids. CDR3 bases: TGTGCCAGCAGTACCGACAGTTCCCCCTACAATGAGCAGTTCTTC. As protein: CASSTDSSPYNEQFF.

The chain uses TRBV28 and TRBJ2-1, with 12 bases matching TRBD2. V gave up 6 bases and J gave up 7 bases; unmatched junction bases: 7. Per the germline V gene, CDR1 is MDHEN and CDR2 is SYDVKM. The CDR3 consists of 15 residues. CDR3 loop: CASSRPGTSGNEQFF. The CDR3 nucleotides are TGTGCCAGCAGCCGACCGGGGACTAGCGGGAATGAGCAGTTCTTC.

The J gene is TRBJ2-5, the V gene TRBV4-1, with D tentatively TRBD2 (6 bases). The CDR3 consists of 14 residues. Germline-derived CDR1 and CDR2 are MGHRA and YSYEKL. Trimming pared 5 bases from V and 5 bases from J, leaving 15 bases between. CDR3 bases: TGCGCCAGCAGCACCAGGGAGGTCAGTGAGACCCAGTACTTC. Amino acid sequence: CASSTREVSETQYF.

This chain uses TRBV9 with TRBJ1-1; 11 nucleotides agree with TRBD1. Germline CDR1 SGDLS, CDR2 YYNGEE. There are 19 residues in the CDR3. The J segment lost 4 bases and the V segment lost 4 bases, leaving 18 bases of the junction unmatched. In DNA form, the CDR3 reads TGTGCCAGCAGCCCTTTCGGTTTTGGGACAGGGGGGTTAGGCACTGAAGCTTTCTTT. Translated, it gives CASSPFGFGTGGLGTEAFF.

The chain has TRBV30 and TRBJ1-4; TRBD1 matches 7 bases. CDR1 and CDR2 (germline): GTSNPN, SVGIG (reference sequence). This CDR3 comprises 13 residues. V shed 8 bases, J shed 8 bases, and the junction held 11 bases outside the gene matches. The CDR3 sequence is CALDRQGVEKLFF. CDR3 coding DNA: TGTGCCCTCGATAGACAGGGAGTGGAAAAACTGTTTTTT.

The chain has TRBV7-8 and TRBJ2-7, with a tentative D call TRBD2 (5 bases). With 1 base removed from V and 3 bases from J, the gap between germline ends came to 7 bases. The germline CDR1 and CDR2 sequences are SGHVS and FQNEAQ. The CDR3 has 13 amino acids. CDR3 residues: CASSLGRGYEQYF. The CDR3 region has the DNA TGTGCCAGCAGCTTAGGCCGGGGCTACGAGCAGTACTTC.